The entry below gives a single T cell receptor beta chain sequence along with its context. As processed by the authors: The assay estimated nucleated cells by amplifying reference gene primers. Repertoires were generated with immunoSEQ multiplex PCR, while TCRdb's copy carries only in-frame clones and drops some. V, J and clone size derive from that table, while D and trimming were established from the DNA sequence. The data show some 530,000 clones, approximately 85% seen once. The sample is drawn from a study of blood T cell repertoires in COVID-19. In the study overall: There were acute and convalescent COVID-19 samples, and they came from the United States, Italy and Spain. T cells, B-cell-depleted T cells, or PBMCs supplied cDNA or gDNA.

Germline CDR1 SGHRS, CDR2 YFSETQ. Trimming stripped 0 bases from V and 7 bases from J, with 8 bases between. The CDR3 sequence is 13 residues long. The sequence was obtained from a human donor in a cohort sampled during active COVID-19. The specimen sequenced was peripheral blood. V gene TRBV5-1 combines with J gene TRBJ1-5, with TRBD1 as a possible D gene (5 bases). In DNA, the CDR3 is TGCGCCAGCAGCTTGGAGGGGCGGCAGCCCCAGCATTTT. This gives the protein CASSLEGRQPQHF.